This entry features one T cell receptor beta chain sequence. Its antigen is still unknown. The data derive from a study of OX40 agonist ivuxolimab in advanced cancers. About the research overall: Patients in the trial were receiving intravenous ivuxolimab every 2 weeks, at doses of 0.01 to 10 mg/kg. Allowance was made for prior anti-PD-1, anti-PD-L1 or anti-CTLA-4 therapy, and about 44% had some. Partial responses, seen in three patients, involved one hepatocellular carcinoma and two cutaneous melanomas.

Some clones are missing from TCRdb's copy, which holds only in-frame ones; the method was immunoSEQ multiplex PCR. The data show 29,000 or so clones, 90% to 95% seen once. The CDR3 is 13 amino acids. V lost 1 base and J 7 bases, leaving 11 bases between the germline ends. Germline V gene data show CDR1 as WSHSY and CDR2 as SAAADI. Overall study results and limits: The expanded peripheral T cells' antigen specificity was not determined.

The TCR originated in an adult with an advanced solid tumor such as melanoma, head and neck, liver or kidney cancer. The chain has TRBV10-2 and TRBJ2-7, with a weak D call TRBD1 (5 bases). The sequences come from CD4+ or CD8+ T cells sorted from blood, collected in a trial of the OX40 agonist ivuxolimab. This CDR3 is CASSELGRGEQYF. As DNA, the CDR3 is TGCGCCAGCAGTGAGTTGGGTAGGGGTGAGCAGTACTTC.